These 18 T cell receptor beta chains were all obtained from the same sample, sequenced in a study of blood T cells in healthy people across ages. Primers used in a second PCR of about 6 to 11 cycles were a sample-barcoded 5' primer and a J-beta primer mix. TCRdb used MiXCR to reprocess the 5' RACE reads, holding one entry per CDR3 protein. Of approximately 600,000 distinct CDR3 sequences in the sample, under 65% were seen once. The specimen sequenced was blood. The receptors derive from a man in his sixties in good health.

The chain recombines TRBV7-2 with TRBJ1-5; 9 nucleotides agree with TRBD1. CDR3 size: 15 residues. Germline V gene sequence: CDR1 SGHTA, CDR2 FQGNSA. The junction had 6 bases not matched to a gene; V was cut back by 0 bases and J by 9 bases. CDR3 protein: CASSLAGQGVGPQHF. CDR3 nucleotides: TGTGCCAGCAGCTTAGCGGGACAGGGCGTAGGGCCCCAGCATTTT.

This chain connects TRBV5-1 to TRBJ1-2; no clear D gene. The V end was cut by 0 bases, the J end by 4 bases, with 13 bases between. CDR3 length: 15 residues. Germline V gene sequence: CDR1 SGHRS, CDR2 YFSETQ. CDR3 bases: TGCGCCAGCAGCTTGGCCATGACGGAAACCTATGGCTACACCTTC. Amino acids: CASSLAMTETYGYTF.

CDR3 sequence (DNA): TGCGCCAGCAGTTCCCAGGGGGCCACCATACAAGAGACCCAGTACTTC. Protein: CASSSQGATIQETQYF. This rearrangement joins TRBV5-1 to TRBJ2-5, with 8 bases matching TRBD1. V lost 5 bases and J lost 2; bases outside the gene matches: 11. This CDR3 contains 16 residues. Germline CDR1 reads SGHRS; CDR2 reads YFSETQ. The entire variable domain, with the rest obtained from reference TRBV5-1 and TRBJ2-5, is as follows: KAGVTQTPRYLIKTRGQQVTLSCSPISGHRSVSWYQQTPGQGLQFLFEYFSETQRNKGNFPGRFSGRQFSNSRSEMNVSTLELGDSALYLCASSSQGATIQETQYFGPGTRLLVL.

This clonotype was found a few times. The chain carries TRBV6-5 and TRBJ2-1; TRBD1 might be the D (6 bases). Germline lookup yields CDR1 MNHEY and CDR2 SVGAGI. CDR3 length: 15 residues. Trimming cost V 2 bases and J 0 bases, with 8 bases left between them. Here the CDR3 DNA reads TGTGCCAGCAGTTACGGGACATCCTCCTACAATGAGCAGTTCTTC. Translation: CASSYGTSSYNEQFF.

This chain links TRBV29-1 with TRBJ2-1; D not resolved. The CDR3 consists of 15 residues. The V and J ends lost 3 bases and 0 bases respectively, with 12 bases between them. Germline V gene data show CDR1 as SQVTM and CDR2 as ANQGSEA. CDR3 DNA: TGCAGCGTTGAGGACGCCAGCCGCTCCTACAATGAGCAGTTCTTC. This sequence encodes CSVEDASRSYNEQFF.

This clonotype was seen just once. The chain carries TRBV28 and TRBJ2-7; 8 bases fit TRBD1. The better agreement between TRBJ2-4 and the DNA end casts doubt on the J call. Germline V CDR1 and CDR2: MDHEN, SYDVKM. The CDR3 totals 14 residues. The CDR3 region is CASSSDRGGDIQYF. The DNA for the CDR3 is TGTGCCAGCAGTTCCGACAGGGGCGGGGACATTCAGTACTTC.

This clonotype was detected once. The chain carries TRBV20-1 and TRBJ2-3; 13 bases match TRBD2. The CDR3 runs 15 residues. Germline lookup yields CDR1 DFQATT and CDR2 SNEGSKA (reference sequence). V shed 2 bases and J 4 bases; nucleotides not matched to a gene: 3. As DNA, the CDR3 is TGCAGTGCTAGACGACTAGCGGGGGGATCAGATACGCAGTATTTT. Translation: CSARRLAGGSDTQYF.

This clonotype has only a few counts. This rearrangement joins TRBV20-1 to TRBJ2-1; 14 bases are shared with TRBD2. The junction had 8 bases not matched to a gene; V was cut back by 6 bases and J by 4 bases. The CDR3 runs to 16 residues. CDR1 DFQATT and CDR2 SNEGSKA come from the germline V gene (reference sequence). Here the CDR3 reads CSATGTSGRIYNEQFF. The CDR3 nucleotides read TGCAGTGCGACTGGGACTAGCGGGAGAATATACAATGAGCAGTTCTTC.

V is TRBV15 and J is TRBJ2-1, with 10 bases that match TRBD1. Germline V gives CDR1 LNHNV, CDR2 YYDKDF (reference sequence). The J segment lost 4 bases and the V segment lost 4 bases, leaving 4 bases of the junction unmatched. This CDR3 region has 15 residues. The CDR3 DNA sequence: TGTGCCACCAGCAAGGACAGGGGGAGATACAATGAGCAGTTCTTC. Amino acids: CATSKDRGRYNEQFF.

V is TRBV29-1 and J is TRBJ2-1; TRBD1 is a possible D gene (5 bases). The germline CDR1 and CDR2 sequences are SQVTM and ANQGSEA. This CDR3 comprises 14 residues. Deletions cut 7 bases from V and 5 bases from J, with 18 bases between. The CDR3 sequence: CSAQGVYGHNEQFF. For the CDR3, the DNA is TGCAGCGCCCAAGGGGTCTACGGGCACAATGAGCAGTTCTTC.

V usage is TRBV28 and J usage is TRBJ2-7; 9 positions match TRBD1. V was clipped by 1 base and J by 6 bases; unmatched bases: 4. The germline gives CDR1 MDHEN, CDR2 SYDVKM. This CDR3 comprises 14 residues. The CDR3 region has the DNA TGTGCCAGCAGTTTATCCCTGACAGGGGGCGAGCAGTACTTC. It translates to CASSLSLTGGEQYF.

This clonotype was seen a single time. J is TRBJ1-2 and V is TRBV29-1, with 10 nucleotides matching TRBD1. Per the germline V gene, CDR1 is SQVTM and CDR2 is ANQGSEA. The length of the CDR3 is 13 residues. V lost 7 bases to trimming and J lost 6 bases; unmatched junction nucleotides: 8. CDR3 sequence reads: CSAGTGEGNGYTF. DNA for the CDR3: TGCAGCGCCGGGACAGGGGAAGGTAATGGCTACACCTTC.

This clonotype was found once. The chain couples TRBV20-1 to TRBJ2-5, with 12 bases aligning to TRBD2. There are 18 residues in the CDR3. V lost 0 bases to trimming and J lost 2 bases; unmatched junction nucleotides: 10. The germline V gene encodes CDR1 DFQATT and CDR2 SNEGSKA (reference sequence). DNA of the CDR3: TGCAGTGCTAGAGATAGGGCTAGCGGGGGGGCTGGGCAAGAGACCCAGTACTTC. This translates into CSARDRASGGAGQETQYF.

Only a few counts were recorded for this clonotype. J is TRBJ2-4 and V is TRBV7-9; D is unclear. The J call may be in error: the DNA end matches TRBJ2-7 better. The CDR3 sequence is 12 residues long. Per germline, CDR1 SEHNR and CDR2 FQNEAQ (reference sequence). DNA of the CDR3: TGTGCCAGCACCCTGTATGCAGACGAGCAGTACTTC. As protein: CASTLYADEQYF.

This clonotype appeared a few times. The rearrangement joins TRBV29-1 to TRBJ1-2, with 8 bases identical to TRBD1. CDR3 length equals 13 residues. The germline V gene encodes CDR1 SQVTM and CDR2 ANQGSEA. V lost 7 bases, J lost 2 bases, and 6 bases stayed unmatched. CDR3: CSAGTGLNYGYTF. The CDR3 DNA reads as TGCAGCGCCGGGACAGGCCTAAACTATGGCTACACCTTC.

The rearrangement links TRBV6-5 to TRBJ2-5; 13 nucleotides agree with TRBD2. This CDR3 is built from 18 residues. The J segment lost 2 bases and the V segment lost 4 bases, leaving 10 bases of the junction unmatched. Germline assignment: CDR1 MNHEY and CDR2 SVGAGI. The CDR3 sequence: CASSSGLAGVRPQETQYF. CDR3 in DNA: TGTGCCAGCAGTTCCGGACTAGCGGGGGTGCGCCCGCAAGAGACCCAGTACTTC.

Here the CDR3 reads CATSKGQDRHTDTQYF. CDR3 sequence (DNA): TGTGCCACCAGCAAGGGACAGGACCGACACACAGATACGCAGTATTTT. The chain has TRBV15 and TRBJ2-3; 8 nucleotides match TRBD1. The CDR3 loop spans 16 amino acids. Germline V gene data show CDR1 as LNHNV and CDR2 as YYDKDF (reference sequence). J lost 2 bases, V lost 4 bases, and 8 bases had no gene match.

The V and J genes are TRBV7-2 and TRBJ2-7; 10 bases map to TRBD2. The tail of the sequence fits TRBJ2-5 better, so the J call may be wrong. The length of the CDR3 is 16 residues. Per the germline V gene, CDR1 is SGHTA and CDR2 is FQGNSA. The CDR3 bases are TGTGCCAGCAGCCCTCGACTTAGCGGGGGGTGGGAGACCCAGTACTTC. Protein product: CASSPRLSGGWETQYF.